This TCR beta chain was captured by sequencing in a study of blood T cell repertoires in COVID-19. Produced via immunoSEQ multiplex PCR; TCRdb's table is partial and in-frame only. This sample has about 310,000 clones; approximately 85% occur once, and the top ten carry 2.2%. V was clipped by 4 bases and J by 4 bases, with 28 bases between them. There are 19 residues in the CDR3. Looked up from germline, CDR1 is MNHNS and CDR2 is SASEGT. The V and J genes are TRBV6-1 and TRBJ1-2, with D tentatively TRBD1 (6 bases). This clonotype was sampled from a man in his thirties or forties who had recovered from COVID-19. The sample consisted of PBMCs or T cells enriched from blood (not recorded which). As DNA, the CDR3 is TGTGCCAGCAGTGTCATAACAGGGAAATGGGCTACAGGCGGCTATGGCTACACCTTC. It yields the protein CASSVITGKWATGGYGYTF.